The 9 T cell receptor beta chains listed next were all sequenced from one sample in a study of blood T cells in healthy people across ages. Together with a sample-barcoded 5' primer, a J-beta primer mix was included in a second PCR lasting roughly 7 to 11 cycles. TCRdb analysed the 5' RACE reads with MiXCR anew, one entry per CDR3 protein. The sample has under 750,000 distinct CDR3 sequences, around half seen once. The specimen was blood. The receptors were sampled from an elderly man in good health.

This clonotype was found once. A read error may account for a junction end that differs from germline. The J gene is TRBJ2-2, the V gene TRBV28, with 7 bases matching TRBD1. CDR1 is MDHEN and CDR2 is SYDVKM in the germline V gene. The CDR3 is 15 amino acids. The CDR3 sequence: CASRLSGGSTGELFF. The CDR3 nucleotides are TGTGCCAGCAGGTTATCAGGGGGAAGTACCGGGGAGCTGTTTTTT. The full variable domain, with the rest looked up from reference TRBV28 and TRBJ2-2, is DVKVTQSSRYLVKRTGEKVFLECVQDMDHENMFWYRQDPGLGLRLIYFSYDVKMKEKGDIPEGYSVSREKKERFSLILESASTNQTSMYLCASRLSGGSTGELFFGEGSRLTVL.

The V call is TRBV4-3, the J call TRBJ2-1; TRBD2 matches 12 bases. The germline V gene has CDR1 LGHNA and CDR2 YSLEER. The trim removed 1 base at V and 7 bases at J, leaving 2 bases unmatched. The CDR3 sequence is 15 residues long. For the CDR3, the DNA is TGCGCCAGCAGCCAAGGACTAGCGGGAGAAAATGAGCAGTTCTTC. As protein: CASSQGLAGENEQFF.

The V gene is TRBV6-4, the J gene TRBJ2-1; 10 bases line up with TRBD2. CDR3 length: 15 residues. The junction had 8 bases not matched to a gene; V was cut back by 4 bases and J by 8 bases. From germline, CDR1 is MRHNA and CDR2 SNTAGT. DNA for the CDR3: TGTGCCAGCAGTGCCTTGAGCGGGGGGGCCTATGAGCAGTTCTTC. Translated, it gives CASSALSGGAYEQFF.

A single count supports this clonotype. V gene TRBV7-6 combines with J gene TRBJ2-2, with 9 bases matching TRBD2. This CDR3 is built from 18 residues. The germline V gene has CDR1 SGHVS and CDR2 FNYEAQ. With 5 bases clipped from V and 4 bases from J, the junction kept 14 bases outside the gene matches. The CDR3 nucleotides are TGTGCCAGCAGCCCCTGGGTGATGCGGGAGGGCCGCACCGGGGAGCTGTTTTTT. Protein: CASSPWVMREGRTGELFF.

This chain links TRBV7-2 with TRBJ1-2, with unresolved D. V lost 4 bases and J 2 bases, leaving 17 bases between the germline ends. Germline CDR1 and CDR2: SGHTA and FQGNSA. This CDR3 has 16 amino acids. The CDR3 is CASSSTHAGSNYGYTF. For the CDR3, the DNA is TGTGCCAGCAGCTCAACGCATGCCGGCTCCAACTATGGCTACACCTTC.

A few counts support this clonotype. CDR3 region: CASSTLLAGGDTDTQYF. CDR3 sequence (DNA): TGTGCCAGCAGCACCTTACTAGCGGGGGGGGACACAGATACGCAGTATTTT. The chain combines TRBV7-6 with TRBJ2-3; 13 bases match TRBD2. The germline CDR1 and CDR2 sequences are SGHVS and FNYEAQ. V was clipped by 5 bases and J by 2 bases; unmatched bases: 7. The CDR3 contains 17 residues.

Ten or more counts support this clonotype. The chain uses TRBV6-5 and TRBJ1-2; no firm D call. Trimming cost V 2 bases and J 0 bases, with 4 bases left between them. Germline V gene data show CDR1 as MNHEY and CDR2 as SVGAGI. This CDR3 has 13 amino acids. CDR3 loop: CASSYGPNYGYTF. CDR3 nucleotides: TGTGCCAGCAGTTACGGCCCTAACTATGGCTACACCTTC.

In its sample, this clonotype was seen many times. The rearrangement links TRBV7-9 to TRBJ2-7; D tentatively reads TRBD1 or TRBD2 (5 bases each). V was cut by 5 bases and J by 7 bases, with 12 bases left in between. The CDR3 consists of 12 residues. CDR1 is SEHNR, CDR2 FQNEAQ, per germline (reference sequence). This CDR3 is CASSPSGAEQYF. Here the CDR3 DNA reads TGTGCCAGCAGCCCCTCCGGGGCTGAGCAGTACTTC.

V usage is TRBV9 and J usage is TRBJ1-1; the D gene is possibly TRBD1 (6 bases). The V and J ends lost 0 bases and 1 base respectively, with 13 bases between them. The CDR3 has 16 amino acids. Germline values: CDR1 SGDLS, CDR2 YYNGEE. The DNA of the CDR3 is TGTGCCAGCAGCGTAGTCCCCGGGACACCGAACACTGAAGCTTTCTTT. It yields the protein CASSVVPGTPNTEAFF.